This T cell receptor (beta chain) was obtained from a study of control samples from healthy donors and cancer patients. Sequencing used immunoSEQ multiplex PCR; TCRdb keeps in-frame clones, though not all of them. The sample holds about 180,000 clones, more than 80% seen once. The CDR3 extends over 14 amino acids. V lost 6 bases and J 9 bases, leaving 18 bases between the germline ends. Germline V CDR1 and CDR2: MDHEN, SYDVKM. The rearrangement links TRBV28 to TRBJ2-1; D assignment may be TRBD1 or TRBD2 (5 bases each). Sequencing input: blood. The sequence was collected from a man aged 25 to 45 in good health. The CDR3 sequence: CASRDQGMRGEQFF. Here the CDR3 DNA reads TGTGCCAGCAGGGACCAAGGAATGAGGGGTGAGCAGTTCTTC.